This T cell receptor (beta chain) was sequenced during a study of T-cell memory formation after mild COVID-19. At the level of the study: Clustering of TCRs was largely donor specific. General study points: Shrinking CD4+ clones were chiefly CM and EM; CD8+ ones were chiefly EMRA. Some SARS-CoV-2-responding clones were already detected in memory before infection.

With constant-segment primers, 5'RACE yielded cDNA libraries of TCR alpha and TCR beta that carried sample barcodes and UMIs. TCRdb fed the 5' RACE reads into MiXCR, producing one record per CDR3 protein. The table has under 250,000 distinct CDR3 sequences, about 10% seen once. In its sample, this clonotype was seen a few times. Its antigen is not known. Germline CDR1 is SGHNT and CDR2 is YENEEA. Trimming removed 1 base from V and 5 bases from J, with 11 bases in between. CDR3 length equals 14 residues. The sequencing input was PBMCs or a T cell subset sorted from them (not recorded which). This TCR was recovered from a man aged 18-30 years who had mild COVID-19 (a few samples of this study predate the infection). Cell type and time point are not known. The chain joins TRBV11-3 to TRBJ2-5; D might be TRBD1 (5 bases). The DNA for the CDR3 is TGTGCCAGCAGCTTAGGTCGCAGGGATGAGACCCAGTACTTC. Translating gives CASSLGRRDETQYF.